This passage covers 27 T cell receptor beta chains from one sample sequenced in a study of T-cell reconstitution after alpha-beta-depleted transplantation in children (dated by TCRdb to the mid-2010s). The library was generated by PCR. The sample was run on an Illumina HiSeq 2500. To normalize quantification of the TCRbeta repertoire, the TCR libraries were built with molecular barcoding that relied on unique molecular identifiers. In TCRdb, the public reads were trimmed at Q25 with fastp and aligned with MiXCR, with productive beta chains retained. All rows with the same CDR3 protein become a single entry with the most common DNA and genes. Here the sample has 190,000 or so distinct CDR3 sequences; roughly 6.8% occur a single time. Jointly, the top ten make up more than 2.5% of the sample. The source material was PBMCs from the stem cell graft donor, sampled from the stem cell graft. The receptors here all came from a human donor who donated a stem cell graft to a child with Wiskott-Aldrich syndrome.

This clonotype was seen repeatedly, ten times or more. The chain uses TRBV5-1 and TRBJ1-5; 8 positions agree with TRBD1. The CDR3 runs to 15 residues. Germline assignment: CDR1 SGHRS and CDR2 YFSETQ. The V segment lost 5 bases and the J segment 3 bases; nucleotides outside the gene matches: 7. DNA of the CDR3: TGCGCCAGCAGACTTGGACAGGGTAACAATCAGCCCCAGCATTTT. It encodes CASRLGQGNNQPQHF. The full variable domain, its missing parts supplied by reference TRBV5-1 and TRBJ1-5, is KAGVTQTPRYLIKTRGQQVTLSCSPISGHRSVSWYQQTPGQGLQFLFEYFSETQRNKGNFPGRFSGRQFSNSRSEMNVSTLELGDSALYLCASRLGQGNNQPQHFGDGTRLSIL.

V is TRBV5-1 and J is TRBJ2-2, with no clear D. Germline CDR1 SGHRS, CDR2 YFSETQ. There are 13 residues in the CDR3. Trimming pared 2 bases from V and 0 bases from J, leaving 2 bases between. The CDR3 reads CASSFPNTGELFF. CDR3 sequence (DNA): TGCGCCAGCAGCTTTCCGAACACCGGGGAGCTGTTTTTT.

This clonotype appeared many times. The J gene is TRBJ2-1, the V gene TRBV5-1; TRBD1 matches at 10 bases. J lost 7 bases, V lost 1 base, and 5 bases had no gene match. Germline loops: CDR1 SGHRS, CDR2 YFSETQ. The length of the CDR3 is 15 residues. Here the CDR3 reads CASSLRQGADNEQFF. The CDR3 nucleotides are TGCGCCAGCAGCTTGAGACAGGGGGCGGATAATGAGCAGTTCTTC.

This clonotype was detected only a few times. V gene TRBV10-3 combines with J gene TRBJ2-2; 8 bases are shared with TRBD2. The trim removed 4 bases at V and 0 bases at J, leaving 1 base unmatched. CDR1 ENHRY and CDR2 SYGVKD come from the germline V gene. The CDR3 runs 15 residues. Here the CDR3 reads CAISGGLANTGELFF. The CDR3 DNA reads TGTGCCATCAGTGGGGGACTAGCGAACACCGGGGAGCTGTTTTTT.

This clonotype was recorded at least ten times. In nucleotides, the CDR3 is TGTGCCATCAGTGGAGGGGAGGGGACAGCCGGAAACACCATATATTTT. Its translation is CAISGGEGTAGNTIYF. The J gene is TRBJ1-3, the V gene TRBV10-3; 7 bases are shared with TRBD1. The ends lost 4 bases at V and 4 bases at J; junction bases unmatched: 10. The CDR3 totals 16 residues. Germline loops: CDR1 ENHRY, CDR2 SYGVKD.

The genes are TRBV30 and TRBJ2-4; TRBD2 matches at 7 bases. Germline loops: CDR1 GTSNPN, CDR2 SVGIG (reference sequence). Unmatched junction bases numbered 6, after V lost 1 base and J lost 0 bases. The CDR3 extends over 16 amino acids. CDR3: CAWSGGRAGAKNIQYF. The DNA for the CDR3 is TGTGCCTGGAGTGGAGGGAGGGCCGGAGCCAAAAACATTCAGTACTTC.

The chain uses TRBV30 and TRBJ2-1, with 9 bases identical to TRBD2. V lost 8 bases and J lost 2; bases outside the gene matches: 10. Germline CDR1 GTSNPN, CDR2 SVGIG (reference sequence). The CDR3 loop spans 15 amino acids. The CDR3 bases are TGTGCCCGGGGCGCCGGGACTAGCCCCTACAATGAGCAGTTCTTC. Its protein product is CARGAGTSPYNEQFF.

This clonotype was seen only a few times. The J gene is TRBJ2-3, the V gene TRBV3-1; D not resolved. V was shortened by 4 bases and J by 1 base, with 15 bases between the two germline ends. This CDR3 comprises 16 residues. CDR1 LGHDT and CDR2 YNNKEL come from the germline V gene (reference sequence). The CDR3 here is CASSLPPVGCTDTQYF. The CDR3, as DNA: TGTGCCAGCAGCCTCCCCCCGGTGGGTTGCACAGATACGCAGTATTTT.

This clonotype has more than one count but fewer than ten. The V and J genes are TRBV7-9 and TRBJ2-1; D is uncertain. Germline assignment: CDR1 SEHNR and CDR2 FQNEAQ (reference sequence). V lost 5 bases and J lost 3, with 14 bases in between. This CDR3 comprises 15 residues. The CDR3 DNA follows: TGTGCCAGCAGCCAAGATCAACGGTTCTACAATGAGCAGTTCTTC. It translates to CASSQDQRFYNEQFF.

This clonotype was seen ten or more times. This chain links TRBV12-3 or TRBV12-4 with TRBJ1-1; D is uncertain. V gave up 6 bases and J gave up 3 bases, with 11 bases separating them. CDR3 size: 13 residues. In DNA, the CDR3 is TGTGCCAGCAGCTCACAAGCGGACACTGAAGCTTTCTTT. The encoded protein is CASSSQADTEAFF.

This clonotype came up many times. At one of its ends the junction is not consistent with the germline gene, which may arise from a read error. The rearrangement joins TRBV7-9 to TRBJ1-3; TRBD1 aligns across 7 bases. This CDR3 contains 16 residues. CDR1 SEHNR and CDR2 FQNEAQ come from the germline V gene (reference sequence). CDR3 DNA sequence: TGTGCAAGCAGCGAAACAGCAGGGGGCTCTGGAAACACCATATATTTT. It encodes CASSETAGGSGNTIYF.

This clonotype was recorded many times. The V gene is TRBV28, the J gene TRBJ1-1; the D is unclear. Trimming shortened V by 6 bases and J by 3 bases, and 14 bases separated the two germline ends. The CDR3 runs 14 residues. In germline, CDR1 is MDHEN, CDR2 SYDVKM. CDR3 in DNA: TGTGCCAGCAGCCCTACAATCACCGACACTGAAGCTTTCTTT. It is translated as CASSPTITDTEAFF.

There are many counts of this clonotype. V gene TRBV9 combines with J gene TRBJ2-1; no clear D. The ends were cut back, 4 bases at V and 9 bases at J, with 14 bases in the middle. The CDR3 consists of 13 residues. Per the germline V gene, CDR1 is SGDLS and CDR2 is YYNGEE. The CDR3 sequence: CASSLSASGEQFF. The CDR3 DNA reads TGTGCCAGCAGCCTCTCTGCTAGTGGTGAGCAGTTCTTC.

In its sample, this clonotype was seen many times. The CDR3 is CASSVGPNQPQHF. The DNA of the CDR3 is TGTGCCAGCAGCGTAGGTCCCAATCAGCCCCAGCATTTT. V and J are TRBV9 and TRBJ1-5, with D hard to call. The germline V gene encodes CDR1 SGDLS and CDR2 YYNGEE. V lost 0 bases and J lost 3, with 4 bases in between. The CDR3 is 13 amino acids.

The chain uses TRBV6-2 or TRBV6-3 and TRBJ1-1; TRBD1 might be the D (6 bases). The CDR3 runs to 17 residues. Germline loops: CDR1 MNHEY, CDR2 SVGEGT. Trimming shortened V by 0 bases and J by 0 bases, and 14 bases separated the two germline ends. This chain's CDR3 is CASSYSPRGHMNTEAFF. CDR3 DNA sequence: TGTGCCAGCAGTTACTCGCCGAGGGGACACATGAACACTGAAGCTTTCTTT.

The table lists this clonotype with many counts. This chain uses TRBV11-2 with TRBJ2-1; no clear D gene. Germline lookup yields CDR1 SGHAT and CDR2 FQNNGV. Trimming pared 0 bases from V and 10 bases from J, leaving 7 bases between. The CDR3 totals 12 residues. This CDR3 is CASSLDRAEQFF. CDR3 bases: TGTGCCAGCAGCTTAGATAGGGCCGAGCAGTTCTTC.

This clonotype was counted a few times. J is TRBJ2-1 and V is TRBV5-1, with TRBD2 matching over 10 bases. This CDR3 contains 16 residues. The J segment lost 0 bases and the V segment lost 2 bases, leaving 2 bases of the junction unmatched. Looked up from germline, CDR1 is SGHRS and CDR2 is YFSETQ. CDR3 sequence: CASSLAGGFSYNEQFF. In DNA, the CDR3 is TGCGCCAGCAGCTTAGCGGGGGGGTTCTCCTACAATGAGCAGTTCTTC.

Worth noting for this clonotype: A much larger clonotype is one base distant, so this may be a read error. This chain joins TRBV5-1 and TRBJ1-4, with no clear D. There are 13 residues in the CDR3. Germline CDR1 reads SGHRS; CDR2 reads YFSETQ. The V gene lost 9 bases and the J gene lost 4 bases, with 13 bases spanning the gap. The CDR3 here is CANSLLGNEKLFF. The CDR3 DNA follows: TGCGCCAACAGTTTGCTTGGTAATGAAAAACTGTTTTTT.

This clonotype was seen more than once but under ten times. CDR3 nucleotides: TGTGCCAGCAGCCAAGATCTGGAGCAGCCCCAGCATTTT. Its translation is CASSQDLEQPQHF. The chain combines TRBV3-1 with TRBJ1-5; D is ambiguous. CDR3 length: 13 amino acids. In germline, CDR1 is LGHDT, CDR2 YNNKEL (reference sequence). Trimming shortened V by 0 bases and J by 7 bases, and 7 bases separated the two germline ends.

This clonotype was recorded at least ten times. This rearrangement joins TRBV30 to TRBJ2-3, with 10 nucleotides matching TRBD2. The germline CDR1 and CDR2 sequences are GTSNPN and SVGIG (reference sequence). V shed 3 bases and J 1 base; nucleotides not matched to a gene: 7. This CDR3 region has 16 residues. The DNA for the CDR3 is TGTGCCTGGAGGACCCCTAGCGGGGGACGCACAGATACGCAGTATTTT. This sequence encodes CAWRTPSGGRTDTQYF.

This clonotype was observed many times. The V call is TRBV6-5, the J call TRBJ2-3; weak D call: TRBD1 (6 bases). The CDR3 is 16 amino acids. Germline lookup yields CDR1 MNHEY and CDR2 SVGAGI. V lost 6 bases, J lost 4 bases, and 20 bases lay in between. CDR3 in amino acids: CASSPRLVGAADTQYF. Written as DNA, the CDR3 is TGTGCCAGCAGCCCCCGGCTGGTGGGGGCAGCAGATACGCAGTATTTT.

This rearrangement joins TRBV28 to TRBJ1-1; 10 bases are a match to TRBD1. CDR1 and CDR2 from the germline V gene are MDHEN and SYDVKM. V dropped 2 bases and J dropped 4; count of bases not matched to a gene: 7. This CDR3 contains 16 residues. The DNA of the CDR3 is TGTGCCAGCAGTTTAATCGGGGGGACAGGGGTCACTGAAGCTTTCTTT. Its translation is CASSLIGGTGVTEAFF.

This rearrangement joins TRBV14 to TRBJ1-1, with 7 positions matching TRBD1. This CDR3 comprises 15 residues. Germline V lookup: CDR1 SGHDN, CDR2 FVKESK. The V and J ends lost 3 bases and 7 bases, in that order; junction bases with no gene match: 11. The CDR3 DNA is TGTGCCAGCAGCCACTCCAGGGGGGTTGCGAGTGAAGCTTTCTTT. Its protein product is CASSHSRGVASEAFF.

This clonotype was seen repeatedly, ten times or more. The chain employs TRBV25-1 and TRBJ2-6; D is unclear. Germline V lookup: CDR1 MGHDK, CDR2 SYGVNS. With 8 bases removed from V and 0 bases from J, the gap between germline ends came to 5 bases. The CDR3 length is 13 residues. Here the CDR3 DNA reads TGTGCCAGCGTGACCTCTGGGGCCAACGTCCTGACTTTC. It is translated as CASVTSGANVLTF.

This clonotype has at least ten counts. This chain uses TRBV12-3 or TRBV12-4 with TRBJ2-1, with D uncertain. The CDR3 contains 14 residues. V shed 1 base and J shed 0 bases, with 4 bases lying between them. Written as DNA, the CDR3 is TGTGCCAGCAGTTTAGGGCTCTCCTACAATGAGCAGTTCTTC. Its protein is CASSLGLSYNEQFF.

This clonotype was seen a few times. The CDR3 region is CASSFFGAGGSYEQYF. The CDR3 DNA reads as TGTGCCAGCAGTTTTTTTGGTGCAGGGGGCTCCTACGAGCAGTACTTC. J is TRBJ2-7 and V is TRBV27, with 7 bases fitting TRBD1. Trimming cost V 3 bases and J 0 bases; bases outside gene matches: 8. This CDR3 is 16 amino acids long. Germline V gene lookup returns CDR1 MNHEY and CDR2 SMNVEV (reference sequence).

This CDR3 is CSASVAGGPRETQYF. The CDR3 DNA reads as TGCAGTGCTAGTGTAGCGGGAGGGCCCCGGGAGACCCAGTACTTC. The chain has TRBV20-1 and TRBJ2-5, with 11 bases that match TRBD2. The CDR3 contains 15 residues. Germline CDR1 is DFQATT and CDR2 is SNEGSKA (reference sequence). With 3 bases clipped from V and 5 bases from J, the junction kept 8 bases outside the gene matches.